This T cell receptor (beta chain) is from a study of post-analysis software for immune sequencing data. Study at large: The study covered relapsing-remitting, secondary progressive and progressive-relapsing courses of multiple sclerosis. The study's findings and limits: Controls showed lower frequencies than patients for several TRBV segments, and TRBV5-6, TRBV5-1 and TRBV20-1 were among these. Significantly decreased normalized Chao1 diversity was recorded for multiple sclerosis patients relative to controls.

This clonotype came up many times. The antigen remains undetermined. Researchers reported that TCR beta cDNA libraries carried unique molecular identifiers. TCRdb recomputed calls from the PCR reads with MiXCR, one row per CDR3 protein. The sample lists fewer than 550,000 distinct CDR3 sequences, around 36% occurring once. Germline lookup yields CDR1 PRHDT and CDR2 FYEKMQ (reference sequence). The CDR3 covers 12 residues. Between the trimmed V and J ends, which lost 4 bases and 2 bases, there was a span of 6 bases. The source is a girl under 18 with multiple sclerosis. Sequencing was done on a sample of blood. The chain links TRBV13 to TRBJ2-7, with no clear D. CDR3 coding DNA: TGTGCCAGCAGCTCACAGACCTACGAGCAGTACTTC. Translation gives CASSSQTYEQYF.